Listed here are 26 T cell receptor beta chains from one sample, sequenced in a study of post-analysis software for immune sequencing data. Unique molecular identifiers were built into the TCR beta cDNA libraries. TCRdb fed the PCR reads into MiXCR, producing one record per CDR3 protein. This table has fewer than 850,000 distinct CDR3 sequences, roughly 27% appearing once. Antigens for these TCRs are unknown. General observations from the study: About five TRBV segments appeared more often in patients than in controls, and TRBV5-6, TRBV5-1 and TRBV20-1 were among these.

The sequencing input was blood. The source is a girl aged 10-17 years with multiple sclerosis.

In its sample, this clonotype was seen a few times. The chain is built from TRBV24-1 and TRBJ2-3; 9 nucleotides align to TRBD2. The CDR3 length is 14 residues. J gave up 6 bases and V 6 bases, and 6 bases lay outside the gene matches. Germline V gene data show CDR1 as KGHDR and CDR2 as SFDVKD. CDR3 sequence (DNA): TGTGCCACCAGTCTTAGCGGGAGAATGGATACGCAGTATTTT. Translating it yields CATSLSGRMDTQYF.

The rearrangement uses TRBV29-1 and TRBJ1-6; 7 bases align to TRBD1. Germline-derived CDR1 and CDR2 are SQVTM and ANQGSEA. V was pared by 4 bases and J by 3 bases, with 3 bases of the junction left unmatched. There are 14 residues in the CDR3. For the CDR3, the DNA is TGCAGCGTTGCCGGGACAGACTATAATTCACCCCTCCACTTT. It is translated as CSVAGTDYNSPLHF.

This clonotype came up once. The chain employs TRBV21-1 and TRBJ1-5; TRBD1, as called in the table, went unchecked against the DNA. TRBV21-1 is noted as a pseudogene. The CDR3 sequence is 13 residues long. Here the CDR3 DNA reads TGTGCCAGCAGCCGGGGCGTGTGTCAGCCCCAGCATTTT. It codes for CASSRGVCQPQHF.

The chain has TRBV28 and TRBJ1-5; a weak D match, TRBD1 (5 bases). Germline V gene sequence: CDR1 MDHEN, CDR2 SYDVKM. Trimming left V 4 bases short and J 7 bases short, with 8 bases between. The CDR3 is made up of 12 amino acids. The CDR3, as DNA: TGTGCCAGCAGTTCAGGGACGCAGCCCCAGCATTTT. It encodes CASSSGTQPQHF. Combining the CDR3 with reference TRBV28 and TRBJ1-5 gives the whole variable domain DVKVTQSSRYLVKRTGEKVFLECVQDMDHENMFWYRQDPGLGLRLIYFSYDVKMKEKGDIPEGYSVSREKKERFSLILESASTNQTSMYLCASSSGTQPQHFGDGTRLSIL.

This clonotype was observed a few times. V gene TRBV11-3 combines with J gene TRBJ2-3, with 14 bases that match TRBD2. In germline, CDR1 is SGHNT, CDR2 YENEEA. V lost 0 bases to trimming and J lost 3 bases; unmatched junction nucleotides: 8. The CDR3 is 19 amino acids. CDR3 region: CASSLDPGLAGDWTDTQYF. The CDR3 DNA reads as TGTGCCAGCAGCTTAGATCCGGGACTAGCGGGAGATTGGACAGATACGCAGTATTTT.

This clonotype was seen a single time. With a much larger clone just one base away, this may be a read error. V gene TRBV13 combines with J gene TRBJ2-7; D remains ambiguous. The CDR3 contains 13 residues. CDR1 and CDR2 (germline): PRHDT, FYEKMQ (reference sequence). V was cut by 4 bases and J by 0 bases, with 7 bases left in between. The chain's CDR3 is CASSSDPSYEQYF. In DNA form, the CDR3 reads TGTGCCAGCAGCTCGGACCCCTCCTACGAGCAGTACTTC.

The CDR3 DNA follows: TGTGCCAGCAGTTTCCGGGGGTCCCTCGAGACCCAGTACTTC. Translation gives CASSFRGSLETQYF. The chain employs TRBV12-3 or TRBV12-4 and TRBJ2-7; D is perhaps TRBD2 (6 bases). Near its end, the DNA agrees better with TRBJ2-5, so the J call may be wrong. The CDR3 consists of 14 residues.

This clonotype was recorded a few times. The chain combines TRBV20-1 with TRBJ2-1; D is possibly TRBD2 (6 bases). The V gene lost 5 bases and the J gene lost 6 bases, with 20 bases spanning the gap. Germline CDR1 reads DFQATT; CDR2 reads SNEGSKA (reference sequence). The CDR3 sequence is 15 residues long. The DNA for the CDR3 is TGCAGTGCTTGGCCCCCGGGAGACTCTAGCAATGAGCAGTTCTTC. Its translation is CSAWPPGDSSNEQFF.

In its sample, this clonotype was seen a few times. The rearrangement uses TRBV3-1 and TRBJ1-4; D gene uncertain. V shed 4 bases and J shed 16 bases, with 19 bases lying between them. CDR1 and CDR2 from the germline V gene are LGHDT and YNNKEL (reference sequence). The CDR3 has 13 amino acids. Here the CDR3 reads CASSPGNSRHPFF. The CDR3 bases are TGTGCCAGCAGCCCGGGAAACTCCAGGCACCCGTTTTTT.

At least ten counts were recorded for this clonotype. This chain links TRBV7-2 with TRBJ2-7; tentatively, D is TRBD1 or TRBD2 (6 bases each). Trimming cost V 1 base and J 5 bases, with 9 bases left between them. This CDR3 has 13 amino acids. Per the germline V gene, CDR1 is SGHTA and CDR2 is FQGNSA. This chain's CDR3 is CASSLEGGDEQYF. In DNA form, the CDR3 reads TGTGCCAGCAGCTTAGAGGGGGGCGACGAGCAGTACTTC.

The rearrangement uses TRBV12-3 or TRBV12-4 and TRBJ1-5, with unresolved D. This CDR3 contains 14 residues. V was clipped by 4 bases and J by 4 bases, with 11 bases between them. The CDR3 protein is CASSSGPVNQPQHF. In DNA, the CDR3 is TGTGCCAGCAGTTCTGGACCGGTAAATCAGCCCCAGCATTTT.

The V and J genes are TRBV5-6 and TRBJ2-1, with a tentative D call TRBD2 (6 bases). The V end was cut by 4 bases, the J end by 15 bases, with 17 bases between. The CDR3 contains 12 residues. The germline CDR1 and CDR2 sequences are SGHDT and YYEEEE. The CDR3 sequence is CASSPGTARPFF. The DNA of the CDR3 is TGTGCCAGCAGCCCAGGGACTGCCCGTCCGTTCTTC. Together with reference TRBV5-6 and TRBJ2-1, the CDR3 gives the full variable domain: DAGVTQSPTHLIKTRGQQVTLRCSPKSGHDTVSWYQQALGQGPQFIFQYYEEEERQRGNFPDRFSGHQFPNYSSELNVNALLLGDSALYLCASSPGTARPFFGPGTRLTVL.

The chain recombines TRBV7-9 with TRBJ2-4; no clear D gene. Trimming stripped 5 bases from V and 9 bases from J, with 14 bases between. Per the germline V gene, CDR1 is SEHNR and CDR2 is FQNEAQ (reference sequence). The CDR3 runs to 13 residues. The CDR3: CASSPTRHGIQYF. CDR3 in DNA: TGTGCCAGCAGCCCGACTCGACACGGCATTCAGTACTTC.

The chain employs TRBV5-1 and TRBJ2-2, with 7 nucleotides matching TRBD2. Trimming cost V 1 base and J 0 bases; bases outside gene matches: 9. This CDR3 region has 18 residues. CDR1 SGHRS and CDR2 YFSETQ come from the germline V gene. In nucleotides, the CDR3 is TGCGCCAGCAGCTTGAGGCTCGGGCGGGGGACGAACACCGGGGAGCTGTTTTTT. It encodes CASSLRLGRGTNTGELFF.

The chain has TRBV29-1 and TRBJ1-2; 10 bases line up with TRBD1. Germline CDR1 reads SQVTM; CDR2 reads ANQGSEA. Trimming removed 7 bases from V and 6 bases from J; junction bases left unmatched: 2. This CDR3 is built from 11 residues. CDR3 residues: CSGQGANGYTF. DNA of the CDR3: TGCAGCGGACAGGGGGCGAATGGCTACACCTTC. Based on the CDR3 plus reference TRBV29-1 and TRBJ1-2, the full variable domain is SAVISQKPSRDICQRGTSLTIQCQVDSQVTMMFWYRQQPGQSLTLIATANQGSEATYESGFVIDKFPISRPNLTFSTLTVSNMSPEDSSIYLCSGQGANGYTFGSGTRLTVV.

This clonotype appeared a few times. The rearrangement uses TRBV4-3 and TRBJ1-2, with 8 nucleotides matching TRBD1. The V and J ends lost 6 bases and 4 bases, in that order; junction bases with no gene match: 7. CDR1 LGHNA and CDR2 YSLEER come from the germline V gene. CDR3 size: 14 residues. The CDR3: CASSTFQGAYGYTF. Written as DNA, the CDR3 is TGCGCCAGCAGTACCTTTCAGGGGGCCTATGGCTACACCTTC.

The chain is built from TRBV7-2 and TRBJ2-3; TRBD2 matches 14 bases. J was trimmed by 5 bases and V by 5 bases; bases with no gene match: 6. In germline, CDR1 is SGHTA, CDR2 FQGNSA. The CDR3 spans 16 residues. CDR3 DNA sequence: TGTGCCAGCAGCCCACGCGGACTAGCGGGAGGAGATACGCAGTATTTT. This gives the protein CASSPRGLAGGDTQYF.

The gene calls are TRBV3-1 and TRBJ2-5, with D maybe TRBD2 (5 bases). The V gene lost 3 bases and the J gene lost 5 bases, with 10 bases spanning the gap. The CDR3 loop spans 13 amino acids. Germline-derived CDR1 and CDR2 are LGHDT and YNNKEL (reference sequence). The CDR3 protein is CASSHGERETQYF. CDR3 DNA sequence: TGTGCCAGCAGCCATGGGGAGAGGGAGACCCAGTACTTC.

DNA of the CDR3: TGTGCCAGCAGCTCTCACACCATTAACTATGGCTACACCTTC. This translates into CASSSHTINYGYTF. The chain recombines TRBV3-1 with TRBJ1-2; D not certain. There are 14 residues in the CDR3. The germline CDR1 and CDR2 sequences are LGHDT and YNNKEL (reference sequence). Trimming removed 5 bases from V and 1 base from J, with 11 bases in between.

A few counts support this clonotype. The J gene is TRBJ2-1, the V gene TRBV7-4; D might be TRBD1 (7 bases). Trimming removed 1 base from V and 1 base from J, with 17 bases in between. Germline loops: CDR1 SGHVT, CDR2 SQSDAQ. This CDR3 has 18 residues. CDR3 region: CASSLEARRGPSYNEQFF. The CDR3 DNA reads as TGTGCCAGCAGCTTAGAAGCCCGGAGGGGGCCGTCCTACAATGAGCAGTTCTTC.

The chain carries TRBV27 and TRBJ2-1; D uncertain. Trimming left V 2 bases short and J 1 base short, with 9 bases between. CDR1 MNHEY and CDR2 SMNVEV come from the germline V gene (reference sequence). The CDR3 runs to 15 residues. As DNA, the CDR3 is TGTGCCAGCAGTTTAATTAGGGAATCCTACAATGAGCAGTTCTTC. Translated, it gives CASSLIRESYNEQFF.

The CDR3 loop reads CASRDSPYEQYF. The CDR3 coding sequence is TGTGCCAGCAGGGACAGCCCCTACGAGCAGTACTTC. The chain carries TRBV6-1 and TRBJ2-7; a weak D match, TRBD1 (6 bases). CDR3 length equals 12 residues. The germline CDR1 and CDR2 sequences are MNHNS and SASEGT. V gave up 6 bases and J gave up 2 bases, with 8 bases separating them.

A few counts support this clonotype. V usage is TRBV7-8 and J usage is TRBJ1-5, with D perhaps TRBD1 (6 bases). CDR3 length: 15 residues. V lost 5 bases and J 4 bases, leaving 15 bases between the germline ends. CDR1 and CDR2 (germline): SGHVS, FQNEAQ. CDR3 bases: TGTGCCAGCAGCCCGGCTGGGGGCCCGAATCAGCCCCAGCATTTT. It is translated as CASSPAGGPNQPQHF. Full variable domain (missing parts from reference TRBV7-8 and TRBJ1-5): GAGVSQSPRYKVAKRGQDVALRCDPISGHVSLFWYQQALGQGPEFLTYFQNEAQLDKSGLPSDRFFAERPEGSVSTLKIQRTQQEDSAVYLCASSPAGGPNQPQHFGDGTRLSIL.

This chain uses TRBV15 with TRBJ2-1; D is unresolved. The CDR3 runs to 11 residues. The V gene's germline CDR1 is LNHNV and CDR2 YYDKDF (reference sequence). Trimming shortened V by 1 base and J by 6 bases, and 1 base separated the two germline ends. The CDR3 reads CATSRVNEQFF. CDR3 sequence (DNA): TGTGCCACCAGCAGAGTCAATGAGCAGTTCTTC.

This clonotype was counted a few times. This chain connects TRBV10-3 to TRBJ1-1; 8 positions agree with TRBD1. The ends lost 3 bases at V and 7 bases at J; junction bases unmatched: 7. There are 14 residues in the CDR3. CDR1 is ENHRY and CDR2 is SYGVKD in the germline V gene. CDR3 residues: CAISDRDRIIEAFF. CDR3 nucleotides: TGTGCCATCAGTGACCGGGACAGGATTATTGAAGCTTTCTTT.

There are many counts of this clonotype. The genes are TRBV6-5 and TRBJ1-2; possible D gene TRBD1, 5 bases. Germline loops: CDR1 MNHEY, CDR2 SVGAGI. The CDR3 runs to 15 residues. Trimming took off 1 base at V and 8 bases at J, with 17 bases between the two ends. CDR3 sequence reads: CASSYLTGTTGGYTF. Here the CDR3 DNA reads TGTGCCAGCAGTTACTTAACCGGGACCACTGGAGGCTACACCTTC.